Below, one T cell receptor beta chain is given with its context. Original processing methods: Reference gene primers were amplified, and this amplification served to estimate nucleated cell counts. Sequencing was performed with immunoSEQ multiplex PCR; in TCRdb, only in-frame clones are kept and a portion is missing. V and J calls plus clone size are reproduced from that table; the DNA served to infer D and trimming. Among about 120,000 clones listed, 70% to 85% were seen once. The sample originates from a study of blood T cell repertoires in COVID-19. On the study more broadly: Samples taken during acute and convalescent COVID-19 were collected in the United States, Italy and Spain.

This CDR3 has 17 residues. The V gene's germline CDR1 is MDHEN and CDR2 SYDVKM. The ends were cut back, 8 bases at V and 3 bases at J, with 25 bases in the middle. Sequenced sample: peripheral blood. This receptor was identified in a man in his sixties or seventies with active or convalescent COVID-19. The chain recombines TRBV28 with TRBJ1-2; D might be TRBD1 (5 bases). For the CDR3, the DNA is TGTGCCAGCGCTACGTTTGGGGGGGTACTGATCGACTATGGCTACACCTTC. It encodes CASATFGGVLIDYGYTF.